These 29 T cell receptor beta chains were all obtained from the same sample, sequenced in a study of blood T cells in healthy people across ages. It was with a sample-barcoded 5' primer and a J-beta primer mix that a second PCR of roughly 6 to 12 cycles was run. TCRdb redid the calling of the 5' RACE reads with MiXCR, one entry per CDR3 protein. Of about 1.8 million distinct CDR3 sequences in the sample, less than 50% were seen once. The specimen was blood. The source of these receptors is a woman in her forties in good health.

The rearrangement joins TRBV4-2 to TRBJ2-7; TRBD2 matches 8 bases. Germline-derived CDR1 and CDR2 are LGHNA and YNFKEQ. The CDR3 extends over 17 amino acids. The ends lost 1 base at V and 0 bases at J; junction bases unmatched: 8. CDR3 protein: CASSQGLIAGSSYEQYF. CDR3 nucleotide sequence: TGTGCCAGCAGCCAAGGATTAATAGCGGGGAGCTCCTACGAGCAGTACTTC.

The chain uses TRBV28 and TRBJ2-1; D not certain. Trimming removed 7 bases from V and 13 bases from J, with 17 bases in between. Germline V gene data show CDR1 as MDHEN and CDR2 as SYDVKM. CDR3 size: 12 residues. In DNA, the CDR3 is TGTGCCAGCACAGCCGCAGGAGCCTTTCAGTTCTTC. Its protein is CASTAAGAFQFF.

This clonotype was counted a few times. The genes are TRBV25-1 and TRBJ2-5, with 8 bases fitting TRBD1. The V and J ends lost 5 bases and 5 bases, in that order; junction bases with no gene match: 7. Germline V gene lookup returns CDR1 MGHDK and CDR2 SYGVNS. CDR3 length: 14 amino acids. The CDR3 loop reads CASSLTGGFETQYF. For the CDR3, the DNA is TGTGCCAGCAGTCTTACAGGGGGTTTCGAGACCCAGTACTTC. Full variable domain (missing parts from reference TRBV25-1 and TRBJ2-5): EADIYQTPRYLVIGTGKKITLECSQTMGHDKMYWYQQDPGMELHLIHYSYGVNSTEKGDLSSESTVSRIRTEHFPLTLESARPSHTSQYLCASSLTGGFETQYFGPGTRLLVL.

This clonotype was seen more than once but under ten times. The J gene is TRBJ1-4, the V gene TRBV20-1; the D is unclear. Germline V gene lookup returns CDR1 DFQATT and CDR2 SNEGSKA (reference sequence). V was clipped by 1 base and J by 4 bases, with 13 bases between them. CDR3 length equals 15 residues. Written as DNA, the CDR3 is TGCAGTGCTAGAGCCCTAGGACGGCTTAATGAAAAACTGTTTTTT. Its translation is CSARALGRLNEKLFF.

V gene TRBV6-1 combines with J gene TRBJ1-4, with D maybe TRBD1 (5 bases). CDR1 and CDR2 from the germline V gene are MNHNS and SASEGT. The V and J ends lost 0 bases and 8 bases respectively, with 16 bases between them. The CDR3 consists of 16 residues. The CDR3 bases are TGTGCCAGCAGTGAAGCCGGGACGGGAGGGCGAGAAAAACTGTTTTTT. This sequence encodes CASSEAGTGGREKLFF.

The V gene is TRBV29-1, the J gene TRBJ2-1, with no clear D. V dropped 2 bases and J dropped 4 bases, with 6 bases sitting between them. Germline CDR1 reads SQVTM; CDR2 reads ANQGSEA. The CDR3 extends over 12 amino acids. CDR3 in DNA: TGCAGCGTTGAAAAGGAGTACAATGAGCAGTTCTTC. Residues: CSVEKEYNEQFF.

This clonotype was counted only a few times. The chain links TRBV7-2 to TRBJ2-1, with 13 bases identical to TRBD2. The end of the DNA aligns better with TRBJ2-7, so the J call may be wrong. CDR3 length: 16 amino acids. CDR1 is SGHTA and CDR2 is FQGNSA in the germline V gene. The CDR3 region is CASSLVLAGGYNEQYF. For the CDR3, the DNA is TGTGCCAGCAGCTTAGTACTAGCGGGGGGGTACAATGAGCAGTACTTC.

Notes on this clonotype: At one of its ends the junction is not consistent with the germline gene, which may arise from a read error. V gene TRBV11-2 combines with J gene TRBJ2-5, with 8 bases aligning to TRBD2. Germline values: CDR1 SGHAT, CDR2 FQNNGV. The CDR3 has 15 amino acids. Here the CDR3 DNA reads TGTGCCAACAGCCCCCGGACTAGCTTCGGGGGGGCCCAGTACTTC. It codes for CANSPRTSFGGAQYF. Using reference TRBV11-2 and TRBJ2-5 for the parts outside the CDR3, the full variable domain is EAGVAQSPRYKIIEKRQSVAFWCNPISGHATLYWYQQILGQGPKLLIQFQNNGVVDDSQLPKDRFSAERLKGVDSTLKIQPAKLEDSAVYLCANSPRTSFGGAQYFGPGTRLLVL.

The V gene is TRBV20-1, the J gene TRBJ2-3, with 11 bases aligning to TRBD2. Unmatched junction bases numbered 10, after V lost 3 bases and J lost 8 bases. The CDR3 has 15 amino acids. The V gene's germline CDR1 is DFQATT and CDR2 SNEGSKA (reference sequence). CDR3 amino acids: CSASRGTSGYSTQYF. The CDR3 nucleotides read TGCAGTGCTAGCCGCGGGACTAGCGGTTATAGTACGCAGTATTTT.

The chain links TRBV20-1 to TRBJ1-2; 7 positions match TRBD1. V was clipped by 2 bases and J by 5 bases; unmatched bases: 5. CDR1 and CDR2 (germline): DFQATT, SNEGSKA (reference sequence). The CDR3 totals 13 residues. This CDR3 reads CSARTMTGYGYTF. CDR3 DNA sequence: TGCAGTGCTAGAACGATGACAGGGTATGGCTACACCTTC.

The J gene is TRBJ2-3, the V gene TRBV5-1; 7 bases fit TRBD2. The CDR3 is 17 amino acids. CDR1 and CDR2 (germline): SGHRS, YFSETQ. V shed 0 bases, J shed 0 bases, and the junction held 7 bases outside the gene matches. The CDR3 protein is CASSLAGGGASTDTQYF. Here the CDR3 DNA reads TGCGCCAGCAGCTTGGCGGGCGGGGGAGCTAGCACAGATACGCAGTATTTT.

The rearrangement links TRBV28 to TRBJ2-5, with 9 bases identical to TRBD2. The V gene end was trimmed by 2 bases and the J gene end by 2 bases; junction bases not matched to a gene: 6. This CDR3 comprises 16 residues. CDR1 MDHEN and CDR2 SYDVKM come from the germline V gene. DNA for the CDR3: TGTGCCAGCAGTTTAGAGACTAGCGGAACTCAAGAGACCCAGTACTTC. Protein: CASSLETSGTQETQYF.

V and J are TRBV20-1 and TRBJ1-2; possible D gene TRBD1, 5 bases. Germline CDR1 DFQATT, CDR2 SNEGSKA (reference sequence). The CDR3 contains 14 residues. The V and J ends lost 4 bases and 5 bases respectively, with 17 bases between them. Here the CDR3 reads CSATPQAGVYGYTF. DNA of the CDR3: TGCAGTGCTACCCCACAGGCGGGGGTTTATGGCTACACCTTC.

This clonotype has a handful of counts. The chain employs TRBV7-3 and TRBJ2-1; TRBD2 matches 7 bases. V dropped 6 bases and J dropped 0; count of bases not matched to a gene: 11. The CDR3 runs to 17 residues. CDR1 is SGHTA and CDR2 is FQGTGA in the germline V gene. CDR3 sequence (DNA): TGTGCCAGCAGTCCCTTACGGGGGGAAAGCTCCTACAATGAGCAGTTCTTC. Encoded protein: CASSPLRGESSYNEQFF.

V usage is TRBV4-1 and J usage is TRBJ2-1; D tentatively reads TRBD1 or TRBD2 (5 bases each). V was cut by 1 base and J by 8 bases, with 15 bases left in between. This CDR3 is 15 amino acids long. Germline V lookup: CDR1 MGHRA, CDR2 YSYEKL. CDR3 amino acids: CASSQGWVVGDEQFF. As DNA, the CDR3 is TGCGCCAGCAGCCAAGGATGGGTCGTGGGGGATGAGCAGTTCTTC.

The V gene is TRBV7-9, the J gene TRBJ1-2; D possibly corresponds to TRBD1 (5 bases). V gave up 10 bases and J gave up 6 bases, with 21 bases separating them. The length of the CDR3 is 14 residues. The germline CDR1 and CDR2 sequences are SEHNR and FQNEAQ (reference sequence). CDR3 sequence: CAILRSDSNHGYTF. The CDR3 coding sequence is TGTGCCATCCTCCGGTCAGACAGCAACCATGGCTACACCTTC.

The genes are TRBV6-2 or TRBV6-3 and TRBJ2-7; 9 nucleotides line up with TRBD1. The CDR3 contains 13 residues. Looked up from germline, CDR1 is MNHEY and CDR2 is SVGEGT. Trimming took 7 bases from V and 8 from J; bases not matched to a gene: 9. CDR3 coding DNA: TGTGCCAGCAAACAACCGGGACAGGGAAAGCAGTACTTC. This codes for CASKQPGQGKQYF.

J is TRBJ2-7 and V is TRBV12-3 or TRBV12-4; maybe TRBD1 (6 bases). The DNA end favors TRBJ2-5, so the J call may be wrong. This CDR3 has 16 residues. The CDR3 sequence: CASSLRLGRGLETQYF. The CDR3 bases are TGTGCCAGCAGTTTACGATTGGGCAGGGGCTTGGAGACCCAGTACTTC.

Note on this clonotype: Compared with germline, one end of the junction differs, possibly owing to a read error. V and J are TRBV6-5 and TRBJ2-3; tentative D call: TRBD2 (7 bases). CDR1 MNHEY and CDR2 SVGAGI come from the germline V gene. The CDR3 length is 18 residues. The CDR3: CASSYNVGRGLHTDTQCF. CDR3 nucleotides: TGTGCCAGCAGTTACAACGTGGGGCGGGGGCTACACACAGATACGCAGTGTTTT.

The genes are TRBV4-2 and TRBJ2-3, with TRBD2 as a possible D gene (6 bases). The CDR3 loop spans 15 amino acids. The germline V gene encodes CDR1 LGHNA and CDR2 YNFKEQ. Trimming removed 0 bases from V and 6 bases from J, with 13 bases in between. The CDR3 DNA reads as TGTGCCAGCAGCCAAGAGGCGGCGGGGATGGATACGCAGTATTTT. Translating gives CASSQEAAGMDTQYF.

The rearrangement joins TRBV6-2 or TRBV6-3 to TRBJ2-5; 7 bases line up with TRBD2. The CDR3 runs to 11 residues. The V gene end was trimmed by 8 bases and the J gene end by 11 bases; junction bases not matched to a gene: 8. The V gene's germline CDR1 is MNHEY and CDR2 SVGEGT. The DNA of the CDR3 is TGTGCCAGCCAACAAGGGCGGGAGCAGTACTTC. Its translation: CASQQGREQYF.

This clonotype was recorded a few times. The V gene is TRBV28, the J gene TRBJ2-1; no clear D. From germline, CDR1 is MDHEN and CDR2 SYDVKM. The CDR3 runs 13 residues. V lost 5 bases and J 12 bases, leaving 17 bases between the germline ends. The CDR3 protein is CASSPPMGTGQFF. The CDR3, as DNA: TGTGCCAGCAGTCCTCCCATGGGAACGGGGCAGTTCTTC.

V usage is TRBV11-2 and J usage is TRBJ1-2; no firm D call. Trimming left V 5 bases short and J 2 bases short, with 18 bases between. The CDR3 extends over 16 amino acids. Germline values: CDR1 SGHAT, CDR2 FQNNGV. The CDR3 bases are TGTGCCAGCAGCCTGGACGGGTGGGCGCTCAACTATGGCTACACCTTC. Protein: CASSLDGWALNYGYTF.

This clonotype was picked up a small number of times. V gene TRBV7-2 combines with J gene TRBJ2-3, with TRBD1 as a possible D gene (7 bases). CDR3 size: 15 residues. The V gene's germline CDR1 is SGHTA and CDR2 FQGNSA. V lost 7 bases to trimming and J lost 1 base, with 15 bases between them. The CDR3 DNA sequence: TGTGCCAGCACCCTAGGGGGGACAGGCACAGATACGCAGTATTTT. It encodes CASTLGGTGTDTQYF.

The gene calls are TRBV10-3 and TRBJ1-6; perhaps TRBD1 as D (5 bases). This CDR3 has 15 residues. Germline values: CDR1 ENHRY, CDR2 SYGVKD. The V end lost 0 bases, the J end lost 9 bases, and 12 bases lay between the germline ends. For the CDR3, the DNA is TGTGCCATCAGTGAGTCGGGGGTTGAGACTTCACCCCTCCACTTT. This translates into CAISESGVETSPLHF.

There are a few counts of this clonotype. The chain recombines TRBV5-1 with TRBJ2-7, with D hard to call. The CDR3 is 13 amino acids. The germline V gene has CDR1 SGHRS and CDR2 YFSETQ. Trimming took 7 bases from V and 2 from J, leaving 13 bases between them. The CDR3 sequence is CASSRGEPYEQYF. The CDR3 DNA reads TGCGCCAGCTCACGAGGCGAGCCCTACGAGCAGTACTTC. The full variable domain, its missing parts supplied by reference TRBV5-1 and TRBJ2-7, is KAGVTQTPRYLIKTRGQQVTLSCSPISGHRSVSWYQQTPGQGLQFLFEYFSETQRNKGNFPGRFSGRQFSNSRSEMNVSTLELGDSALYLCASSRGEPYEQYFGPGTRLTVT.

The rearrangement links TRBV6-2 or TRBV6-3 to TRBJ2-3, with TRBD1 identical over 9 bases. Losses at the gene ends were 4 bases for V and 5 bases for J; bases not matched to a gene: 7. The germline CDR1 and CDR2 sequences are MNHEY and SVGEGT. The CDR3 sequence is 15 residues long. CDR3 protein: CASSLGQGRQDTQYF. CDR3 DNA: TGTGCCAGCAGTTTAGGACAGGGGAGGCAAGATACGCAGTATTTT.

The V gene is TRBV28, the J gene TRBJ2-5; D is ambiguous. With 3 bases removed from V and 8 bases from J, the gap between germline ends came to 10 bases. The germline V gene encodes CDR1 MDHEN and CDR2 SYDVKM. The CDR3 is 12 residues long. CDR3 residues: CASSFQIGTQYF. Here the CDR3 DNA reads TGTGCCAGCAGTTTCCAAATAGGAACCCAGTACTTC.

The chain couples TRBV2 to TRBJ2-7, with 8 bases aligning to TRBD2. Germline CDR1 reads SNHLY; CDR2 reads FYNNEI. V was pared by 3 bases and J by 2 bases, with 6 bases of the junction left unmatched. This CDR3 region has 15 residues. CDR3 amino acids: CASSEESGGAYEQYF. CDR3 nucleotides: TGTGCCAGCAGTGAGGAGAGCGGGGGAGCCTACGAGCAGTACTTC. The whole variable domain, filled in from reference TRBV2 and TRBJ2-7, reads EPEVTQTPSHQVTQMGQEVILRCVPISNHLYFYWYRQILGQKVEFLVSFYNNEISEKSEIFDDQFSVERPDGSNFTLKIRSTKLEDSAMYFCASSEESGGAYEQYFGPGTRLTVT.